These 20 T cell receptor beta chains originate from one sample sequenced in a study of cytomegalovirus exposure and HLA in healthy donors. PCR used 60 Vbeta primers and 13 Jbeta primers. Repertoires were generated with immunoSEQ multiplex PCR, while TCRdb's copy carries only in-frame clones and drops some. The sample consists of about 50,000 clones, around 70% of them appearing once. Source material: PBMCs. The receptors here all came from a woman between 50 and 59 years old in good health and CMV-seronegative.

This sequence joins TRBV6-1 and TRBJ2-2; no clear D gene. The CDR3 is 14 amino acids. Trimming stripped 8 bases from V and 2 bases from J, with 12 bases between. Germline CDR1 MNHNS, CDR2 SASEGT. CDR3 nucleotide sequence: TGTGCCAGCTGGGCAGCCTTTAACACCGGGGAGCTGTTTTTT. Its translation: CASWAAFNTGELFF.

V usage is TRBV18 and J usage is TRBJ1-2, with D perhaps TRBD1 (6 bases). The CDR3 totals 12 residues. V was pared by 8 bases and J by 5 bases, with 12 bases between. The V gene's germline CDR1 is KGHSH and CDR2 LQKENI. In DNA, the CDR3 is TGTGCCAGCGGCCAGGGGAATTATGGCTACACCTTC. This encodes CASGQGNYGYTF.

In its sample, this clone was seen a few times. The J gene is TRBJ1-5, the V gene TRBV28; 7 nucleotides line up with TRBD1. Germline loops: CDR1 MDHEN, CDR2 SYDVKM. This CDR3 contains 16 residues. The J segment lost 3 bases and the V segment lost 1 base, leaving 6 bases of the junction unmatched. This CDR3 reads CASSLLTGQFNQPQHF. The CDR3 DNA follows: TGTGCCAGCAGTTTATTAACGGGACAGTTCAATCAGCCCCAGCATTTT.

The CDR3 protein is CASSLDRYGYTF. CDR3 coding DNA: TGTGCCAGCAGCCTAGACCGGTATGGCTACACCTTC. The rearrangement joins TRBV5-4 to TRBJ1-2; D is undetermined. CDR3 length equals 12 residues. CDR1 SGHNT and CDR2 YYREEE come from the germline V gene (reference sequence). The V end was cut by 4 bases, the J end by 5 bases, with 9 bases between.

The chain has TRBV6-1 and TRBJ1-2; TRBD1 matches at 9 bases. Germline V lookup: CDR1 MNHNS, CDR2 SASEGT. CDR3 length: 14 residues. With V trimmed by 7 bases and J by 1 base, 4 bases remained unmatched. In nucleotides, the CDR3 is TGTGCCAGCACGACAGGGGGAGATAACTATGGCTACACCTTC. This sequence encodes CASTTGGDNYGYTF.

V is TRBV7-3 and J is TRBJ2-1, with D possibly TRBD1 on 6 matching bases. Between the trimmed V and J ends, which lost 4 bases and 8 bases, there was a span of 15 bases. Germline lookup yields CDR1 SGHTA and CDR2 FQGTGA. The CDR3 spans 14 residues. CDR3 loop: CASSYRDTEDEQFF. The CDR3, as DNA: TGTGCCAGCAGCTATCGGGACACCGAAGATGAGCAGTTCTTC.

J is TRBJ1-4 and V is TRBV7-9; no firm D call. CDR1 is SEHNR, CDR2 FQNEAQ, per germline (reference sequence). With 1 base removed from V and 3 bases from J, the gap between germline ends came to 15 bases. The CDR3 is 17 amino acids. The CDR3 loop is CASSLVAGSGANEKLFF. CDR3 in DNA: TGTGCCAGCAGCTTAGTAGCGGGCTCTGGCGCTAATGAAAAACTGTTTTTT.

V usage is TRBV5-6 and J usage is TRBJ2-7; D is ambiguous. This CDR3 comprises 11 residues. Trimming took off 2 bases at V and 3 bases at J, with 3 bases between the two ends. The V gene's germline CDR1 is SGHDT and CDR2 YYEEEE. The CDR3 protein is CASSFNYEQYF. In DNA form, the CDR3 reads TGTGCCAGCAGCTTCAACTACGAGCAGTACTTC.

This chain uses TRBV9 with TRBJ2-3; D gene ambiguous. CDR3 size: 15 residues. Per germline, CDR1 SGDLS and CDR2 YYNGEE. Trimming took off 0 bases at V and 1 base at J, with 9 bases between the two ends. The CDR3 sequence: CASSVGRGGTDTQYF. DNA for the CDR3: TGTGCCAGCAGCGTAGGGAGAGGAGGCACAGATACGCAGTATTTT.

The rearrangement links TRBV29-1 to TRBJ2-5; D gene uncertain. The CDR3 is 13 residues long. Trimming cost V 4 bases and J 1 base, with 10 bases left between them. Germline V gene data show CDR1 as SQVTM and CDR2 as ANQGSEA. CDR3 coding DNA: TGCAGCGTTGTGACAAACCTCCAAGAGACCCAGTACTTC. Residues: CSVVTNLQETQYF. The whole variable domain, remainder taken from reference TRBV29-1 and TRBJ2-5, is SAVISQKPSRDICQRGTSLTIQCQVDSQVTMMFWYRQQPGQSLTLIATANQGSEATYESGFVIDKFPISRPNLTFSTLTVSNMSPEDSSIYLCSVVTNLQETQYFGPGTRLLVL.

The chain carries TRBV4-3 and TRBJ2-7, with TRBD1 identical over 9 bases. CDR3 length: 15 amino acids. The V and J ends lost 2 bases and 3 bases, in that order; junction bases with no gene match: 5. Germline loops: CDR1 LGHNA, CDR2 YSLEER. This CDR3 reads CASSQRTGEVYEQYF. Written as DNA, the CDR3 is TGCGCCAGCAGCCAACGGACAGGGGAAGTCTACGAGCAGTACTTC.

This clone was found once. The chain recombines TRBV2 with TRBJ1-5; 9 nucleotides match TRBD1. V was clipped by 8 bases and J by 5 bases; unmatched bases: 7. Germline values: CDR1 SNHLY, CDR2 FYNNEI. CDR3 size: 14 residues. CDR3 sequence: CASAGQGYDQPQHF. The CDR3 bases are TGTGCCAGCGCGGGACAGGGTTACGATCAGCCCCAGCATTTT.

The V call is TRBV6-1, the J call TRBJ2-1, with TRBD2 matching over 12 bases. The CDR3 totals 15 residues. The germline gives CDR1 MNHNS, CDR2 SASEGT. V lost 6 bases to trimming and J lost 6 bases; unmatched junction nucleotides: 6. The CDR3 DNA reads TGTGCCAGCAGCGTACTAGCGGGAGGCCCCAATGAGCAGTTCTTC. Its translation: CASSVLAGGPNEQFF.

The chain is built from TRBV5-4 and TRBJ2-4; 9 bases fit TRBD1. The CDR3 loop spans 16 amino acids. Trimming at V came to 3 bases and at J to 7 bases, leaving 11 bases not matched to a gene. CDR1 is SGHNT and CDR2 is YYREEE in the germline V gene (reference sequence). The CDR3 bases are TGTGCCAGCAGCTCGGGGGGTGGGACAGGGACGAACATTCAGTACTTC. Its protein is CASSSGGGTGTNIQYF. The full variable domain, its missing parts supplied by reference TRBV5-4 and TRBJ2-4, is ETGVTQSPTHLIKTRGQQVTLRCSSQSGHNTVSWYQQALGQGPQFIFQYYREEENGRGNFPPRFSGLQFPNYSSELNVNALELDDSALYLCASSSGGGTGTNIQYFGAGTRLSVL.

On this clone itself: This may stem from a read error, because a much larger clone lies one nucleotide away. This chain connects TRBV9 to TRBJ2-2, with a weak D call TRBD1 (6 bases). The CDR3 sequence is 15 residues long. Germline lookup yields CDR1 SGDLS and CDR2 YYNGEE. Trimming took 4 bases from V and 4 from J, leaving 14 bases between them. Written as DNA, the CDR3 is TGTGCCAGCAGCACGCGGGCCAGGGGCACCGGGGAGCTGTTTTTT. Protein sequence: CASSTRARGTGELFF.

The chain has TRBV7-6 and TRBJ2-5, with 10 bases identical to TRBD2. The V gene's germline CDR1 is SGHVS and CDR2 FNYEAQ. The V segment lost 5 bases and the J segment 3 bases; nucleotides outside the gene matches: 9. The CDR3 runs to 16 residues. The CDR3 bases are TGTGCCAGCAGCAAAAATCCCGGGACTAGCGAAGAGACCCAGTACTTC. Its translation: CASSKNPGTSEETQYF.

A few counts support this clone. The genes are TRBV6-5 and TRBJ1-2; TRBD1 aligns across 11 bases. CDR1 is MNHEY, CDR2 SVGAGI, per germline. The CDR3 spans 14 residues. V gave up 2 bases and J gave up 5 bases; unmatched junction bases: 1. In DNA, the CDR3 is TGTGCCAGCAGTTACGGGACAGGGGGATATGGCTACACCTTC. Translating it yields CASSYGTGGYGYTF.

With respect to this clone: The same CDR3 arises from other DNA sequences in this sample as well. The genes are TRBV5-1 and TRBJ2-3, with TRBD1 matching over 8 bases. The CDR3 totals 14 residues. Trimming cost V 0 bases and J 3 bases; bases outside gene matches: 0. CDR1 SGHRS and CDR2 YFSETQ come from the germline V gene. Here the CDR3 reads CASSLDRGTDTQYF. CDR3 DNA sequence: TGCGCCAGCAGCTTGGACAGGGGGACAGATACGCAGTATTTT.

Only a few counts were recorded for this clone. The chain carries TRBV2 and TRBJ1-1, with 8 bases fitting TRBD1. The ends lost 9 bases at V and 10 bases at J; junction bases unmatched: 10. Germline lookup yields CDR1 SNHLY and CDR2 FYNNEI. This CDR3 spans 12 amino acids. The CDR3, as DNA: TGTGCCAGAGGAAAAGACAGGGGATCAGCTTTCTTT. Protein: CARGKDRGSAFF. The full variable domain, rest sourced from reference TRBV2 and TRBJ1-1, is EPEVTQTPSHQVTQMGQEVILRCVPISNHLYFYWYRQILGQKVEFLVSFYNNEISEKSEIFDDQFSVERPDGSNFTLKIRSTKLEDSAMYFCARGKDRGSAFFGQGTRLTVV.

The chain joins TRBV19 to TRBJ2-7; 11 nucleotides line up with TRBD2. V lost 4 bases to trimming and J lost 3 bases; unmatched junction nucleotides: 8. CDR1 LNHDA and CDR2 SQIVND come from the germline V gene (reference sequence). The length of the CDR3 is 16 residues. The CDR3 DNA reads as TGTGCCAGTAGTACCGCACATAGCGGGAGGGGCTACGAGCAGTACTTC. Protein product: CASSTAHSGRGYEQYF.